These 18 T cell receptor beta chains originate from one sample sequenced in a study of vaccination effects on CD4 cells after COVID-19. Investigators separated out CD4+ T cells once around 9 days of culture had passed. Sequencing was performed with immunoSEQ multiplex PCR; in TCRdb, only in-frame clones are kept and a portion is missing. The sample has tens of thousands of clones, 70% to 85% seen once. Their specific antigens are unknown. Material: CD4+ T cells from PBMCs cultured without peptide, obtained before COVID-19 vaccination. The source is a human donor who had a prior SARS-CoV-2 infection.

This clone occurred once. The V gene is TRBV3-1 (or the pseudogene TRBV3-2), the J gene TRBJ2-3, with D hard to call. The CDR3 has 14 amino acids. Germline V gene lookup returns CDR1 LGHDT and CDR2 YNNKEL (reference sequence). Trimming removed 2 bases at V and 9 bases at J, with 15 bases between. Here the CDR3 DNA reads TGTGCCAGCAGCCAACGGACCCGGCTAGGGACGCAGTATTTT. This encodes CASSQRTRLGTQYF.

The chain's CDR3 is CASRLVIRTGMNTEAFF. In DNA form, the CDR3 reads TGTGCAAGTCGCTTAGTAATTCGGACAGGGATGAACACTGAAGCTTTCTTT. The chain has TRBV12-2 and TRBJ1-1; the tabulated D call, TRBD1, remains unverified against the DNA. TRBV12-2 is a documented pseudogene. The CDR3 extends over 17 amino acids.

This clone was seen more than once but under ten times. The V gene is TRBV2, the J gene TRBJ1-1; 7 positions agree with TRBD1. CDR3 length: 12 residues. Germline CDR1 is SNHLY and CDR2 is FYNNEI. V lost 2 bases and J lost 8; bases outside the gene matches: 2. The CDR3 DNA is TGTGCCAGCAGTGAACAGGGGGTGGAAGCTTTCTTT. Its translation: CASSEQGVEAFF.

CDR3 nucleotide sequence: TGCGCCAGCAGCTTGGCCCTCTCAACCGCCCAGTACTTC. It is translated as CASSLALSTAQYF. V usage is TRBV5-1 and J usage is TRBJ2-5; D unresolved. V was cut by 0 bases and J by 9 bases, with 12 bases left in between. CDR1 is SGHRS and CDR2 is YFSETQ in the germline V gene. The CDR3 runs to 13 residues.

This clone was seen a handful of times. The chain employs TRBV12-5 and TRBJ1-6; no clear D. The germline CDR1 and CDR2 sequences are LGHNT and FRNRAP. CDR3 size: 13 residues. Trimming removed 3 bases from V and 10 bases from J, with 10 bases in between. The CDR3 here is CASGLEGGSPLHF. CDR3 coding DNA: TGTGCTAGTGGTTTAGAAGGTGGGTCACCCCTCCACTTT.

V and J are TRBV2 and TRBJ2-7; 9 bases fit TRBD1. This CDR3 contains 14 residues. V was clipped by 8 bases and J by 1 base; unmatched bases: 6. Germline loops: CDR1 SNHLY, CDR2 FYNNEI. The CDR3 DNA reads as TGTGCCAGCGAAGGGACAGGGAAATCCTACGAGCAGTACTTC. This encodes CASEGTGKSYEQYF.

The CDR3 is CASSIGLAGAFEETQYF. The CDR3 DNA sequence: TGTGCCAGTAGTATTGGGCTAGCGGGGGCTTTTGAAGAGACCCAGTACTTC. The chain recombines TRBV19 with TRBJ2-5; the match to TRBD2 covers 10 bases. Germline V gene sequence: CDR1 LNHDA, CDR2 SQIVND (reference sequence). V shed 3 bases, J shed 3 bases, and the junction held 10 bases outside the gene matches. CDR3 size: 17 residues. The complete variable domain, with remaining parts taken from reference TRBV19 and TRBJ2-5, reads DGGITQSPKYLFRKEGQNVTLSCEQNLNHDAMYWYRQDPGQGLRLIYYSQIVNDFQKGDIAEGYSVSREKKESFPLTVTSAQKNPTAFYLCASSIGLAGAFEETQYFGPGTRLLVL.

The gene calls are TRBV5-6 and TRBJ1-2, with 8 bases that match TRBD1. The junction had 6 bases not matched to a gene; V was cut back by 4 bases and J by 7 bases. Germline CDR1 reads SGHDT; CDR2 reads YYEEEE. This CDR3 spans 13 amino acids. The CDR3 loop is CASSPGQVSGYTF. DNA for the CDR3: TGTGCCAGCAGCCCGGGACAGGTCTCTGGCTACACCTTC.

The rearrangement uses TRBV6-2 or TRBV6-3 and TRBJ2-7; 8 bases map to TRBD2. The V gene's germline CDR1 is MNHEY and CDR2 SVGEGT. Germline trimming cut 0 bases from V and 6 bases from J; bases unmatched to any gene: 13. The CDR3 covers 17 residues. The CDR3 is CASSYSGRSGSWGEQYF. The CDR3 nucleotides are TGTGCCAGCAGTTACTCGGGTCGGAGCGGGAGCTGGGGCGAGCAGTACTTC.

The J gene is TRBJ2-7, the V gene TRBV6-6; 12 positions agree with TRBD1. V lost 0 bases to trimming and J lost 6 bases; unmatched junction nucleotides: 3. The CDR3 consists of 15 residues. Germline values: CDR1 MNHNY, CDR2 SVGAGI (reference sequence). This CDR3 reads CASSYSGQGAGEQYF. The CDR3 DNA sequence: TGTGCCAGCAGTTACTCGGGACAGGGGGCAGGCGAGCAGTACTTC.

The chain carries TRBV2 and TRBJ1-1, with D perhaps matching TRBD1 (6 bases). Germline values: CDR1 SNHLY, CDR2 FYNNEI. The CDR3 sequence is 14 residues long. Trimming took 5 bases from V and 0 from J, leaving 10 bases between them. CDR3 loop: CASSRTAMNTEAFF. The CDR3 bases are TGTGCCAGCAGTCGGACAGCCATGAACACTGAAGCTTTCTTT. The whole variable domain, filled in from reference TRBV2 and TRBJ1-1, reads EPEVTQTPSHQVTQMGQEVILRCVPISNHLYFYWYRQILGQKVEFLVSFYNNEISEKSEIFDDQFSVERPDGSNFTLKIRSTKLEDSAMYFCASSRTAMNTEAFFGQGTRLTVV.

In its sample, this clone was seen a few times. This rearrangement joins TRBV7-9 to TRBJ2-7; D is undetermined. Trimming shortened V by 1 base and J by 3 bases, and 19 bases separated the two germline ends. Per germline, CDR1 SEHNR and CDR2 FQNEAQ (reference sequence). The CDR3 sequence is 17 residues long. The CDR3 coding sequence is TGTGCCAGCAGCTTAGTTGCCGGTAGGGCGAAAAGCTACGAGCAGTACTTC. Protein: CASSLVAGRAKSYEQYF.

The J gene is TRBJ1-4, the V gene TRBV5-1; 12 bases map to TRBD1. Trimming removed 0 bases from V and 2 bases from J; junction bases left unmatched: 8. Germline CDR1 and CDR2: SGHRS and YFSETQ. The CDR3 is made up of 19 amino acids. CDR3 residues: CASSLVAGQGAFTNEKLFF. As DNA, the CDR3 is TGCGCCAGCAGCTTGGTTGCGGGACAGGGGGCTTTTACTAATGAAAAACTGTTTTTT.

As DNA, the CDR3 is TGTGCCAGCAGCTTATCAGGACAGATTCAGTACTTC. Translation gives CASSLSGQIQYF. The rearrangement uses TRBV7-9 and TRBJ2-4, with D possibly being TRBD1 (6 bases). V lost 2 bases to trimming and J lost 10 bases, with 9 bases between them. Germline V gives CDR1 SEHNR, CDR2 FQNEAQ (reference sequence). The CDR3 sequence is 12 residues long.

The chain uses TRBV5-1 and TRBJ1-1; D call uncertain. With 4 bases removed from V and 1 base from J, the gap between germline ends came to 8 bases. The CDR3 runs 13 residues. In germline, CDR1 is SGHRS, CDR2 YFSETQ. The CDR3 DNA follows: TGCGCCAGCAGCCCGGATCCGAACACTGAAGCTTTCTTT. As protein: CASSPDPNTEAFF.

The chain carries TRBV4-3 and TRBJ2-1; the match to TRBD2 covers 7 bases. The CDR3 length is 14 residues. Germline V gene sequence: CDR1 LGHNA, CDR2 YSLEER. Losses at the gene ends were 2 bases for V and 7 bases for J; bases not matched to a gene: 5. CDR3 DNA sequence: TGCGCCAGCAGCCAATGGACTAGGGGTAATGAGCAGTTCTTC. Translated: CASSQWTRGNEQFF.

This chain connects TRBV27 to TRBJ1-1; no firm D call. CDR1 MNHEY and CDR2 SMNVEV come from the germline V gene (reference sequence). The V and J ends lost 2 bases and 4 bases respectively, with 17 bases between them. The CDR3 is 16 residues long. CDR3 residues: CASSLGRRVIGTEAFF. The CDR3 DNA follows: TGTGCCAGCAGTTTAGGACGGCGGGTAATAGGCACTGAAGCTTTCTTT.

The gene calls are TRBV18 and TRBJ2-2, with TRBD2 as a possible D gene (6 bases). This CDR3 has 17 residues. Between the trimmed V and J ends, which lost 3 bases and 1 base, there was a span of 15 bases. CDR1 KGHSH and CDR2 LQKENI come from the germline V gene. CDR3 region: CASSPVAGPMNTGELFF. Written as DNA, the CDR3 is TGTGCCAGCTCACCCGTGGCGGGGCCGATGAACACCGGGGAGCTGTTTTTT.